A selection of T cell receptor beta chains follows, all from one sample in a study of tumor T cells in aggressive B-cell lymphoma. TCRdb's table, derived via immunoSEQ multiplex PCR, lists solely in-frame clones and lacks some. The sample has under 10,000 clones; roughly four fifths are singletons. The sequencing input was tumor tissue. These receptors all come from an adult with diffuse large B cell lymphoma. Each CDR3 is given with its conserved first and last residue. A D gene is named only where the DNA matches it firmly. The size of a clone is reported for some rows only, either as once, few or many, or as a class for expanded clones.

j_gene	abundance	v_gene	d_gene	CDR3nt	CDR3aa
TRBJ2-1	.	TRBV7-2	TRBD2	TGTGCCAGCAGCTGGACTAGCGGGAGTGGGGAGCAGTTCTTC	CASSWTSGSGEQFF
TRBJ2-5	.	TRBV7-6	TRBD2	TGTGCCAGCAGCCCGTCTGCGGGAGCCAAGTACCAAGAGACCCAGTACTTC	CASSPSAGAKYQETQYF
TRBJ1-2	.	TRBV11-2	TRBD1	TGTGCCAGCAGCTTAAACGGGGACAGGGGATTGGGGGGCTACACCTTC	CASSLNGDRGLGGYTF
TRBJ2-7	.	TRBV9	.	TGTGCCAGCAGCGTAGGTGTCGGGAGACAGGGCGAGCAGTACTTC	CASSVGVGRQGEQYF
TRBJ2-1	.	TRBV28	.	TGTGCCAGCAGTCCAAACAATGAGCAGTTCTTC	CASSPNNEQFF
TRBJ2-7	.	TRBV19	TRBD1	TGTGCCAGTAGTATTGGACAGGGGGCGTACGAGCAGTACTTC	CASSIGQGAYEQYF
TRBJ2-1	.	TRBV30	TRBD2	TGTGCCGGAACTAGCGGGAGGGGCTCCTACAATGAGCAGTTCTTC	CAGTSGRGSYNEQFF
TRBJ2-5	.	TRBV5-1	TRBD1	TGCGCCAGCAGCTGGCCTGGGACAGGAGGCTGGGAGCAGTACTTC	CASSWPGTGGWEQYF
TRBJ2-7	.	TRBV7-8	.	TGTGCCAGCAGCTTATTTACCTACGAGCAGTACTTC	CASSLFTYEQYF
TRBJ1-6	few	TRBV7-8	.	TGTGCCAGCAGCTTAGGGCAGGAGGCCTCTCCCCTCCACTTT	CASSLGQEASPLHF
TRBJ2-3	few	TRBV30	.	TGTGCCTGGAGTGTACGGGCAGGGTCGACAGATACGCAGTATTTT	CAWSVRAGSTDTQYF
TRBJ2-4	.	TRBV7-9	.	TGTGCCAGCAGGGATGACAGCCAAATAGCCAAAAACATTCAGTACTTC	CASRDDSQIAKNIQYF
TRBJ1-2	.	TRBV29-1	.	TGCAGCGTTGAAGGGGCGGGAGGCTACACCTTC	CSVEGAGGYTF